Listed below are T cell receptor beta chains from one sample, sequenced in a study of cytomegalovirus exposure and HLA in healthy donors. The data were produced by immunoSEQ multiplex PCR, yet TCRdb's version contains in-frame clones alone and is incomplete. This repertoire shows 170,000 or so clones, over 65% found once; its top ten account for approximately 3.1%. Source material: PBMCs. These receptor sequences come from a woman aged 40 to 55 in good health and CMV-seronegative. Each CDR3 is given with its conserved first and last residue.

CASRDPRGAPGAF	TRBV2
CASSGDRGRNTGELFF	TRBV5-1
CASSPDDRFGYTF	TRBV19
CSVLLGTGVFMNTEAFF	TRBV29-1
CASSLLAGQDSGNTIYF	TRBV18
CASKSRQGGWNEQYF	TRBV19
CASGLGQRAGGNTIYF	TRBV12-5
CASFFIGGYEQYF	TRBV10-2
CAISHYDPLAGGPNQEAQYF	TRBV10-3
CASSRWTEPTDTQYF	TRBV27
CASSPSLGDYYGYTF	TRBV5-1
CARSFGGTGGEYSNQPQHF	TRBV5-3
CSALTGDYGYTF	TRBV29-1
CATMGQNNSPLHF	TRBV6-5
CASSPPNEETQYF	TRBV18
CASSQVGLPNYGYTF	TRBV14